These 20 T cell receptor beta chains came from one sample sequenced in a study of blood T cell repertoires in COVID-19. TCRdb's table, derived via immunoSEQ multiplex PCR, lists solely in-frame clones and lacks some. The sample has about 190,000 clones, about 86% seen once. The sequencing sample was made of peripheral blood. All receptors derive from a man younger than 45 with active or convalescent COVID-19.

This clone was recorded a few times. This chain connects TRBV2 to TRBJ2-2, with 10 bases fitting TRBD1. This CDR3 comprises 17 residues. The germline V gene has CDR1 SNHLY and CDR2 FYNNEI. Losses at the gene ends were 0 bases for V and 4 bases for J; bases not matched to a gene: 5. CDR3 region: CASSEAGQGGSTGELFF. The CDR3 DNA reads TGTGCCAGCAGTGAAGCCGGACAGGGGGGGAGCACCGGGGAGCTGTTTTTT.

This clone is a singleton in its sample. The rearrangement joins TRBV24-1 to TRBJ2-2, with 8 bases fitting TRBD1. CDR3 size: 14 residues. J lost 1 base, V lost 8 bases, and 2 bases had no gene match. CDR1 and CDR2 (germline): KGHDR, SFDVKD. The CDR3: CATKGTGNTGELFF. CDR3 nucleotide sequence: TGTGCCACCAAAGGGACAGGGAACACCGGGGAGCTGTTTTTT.

This chain uses TRBV7-2 with TRBJ1-4; D possibly corresponds to TRBD1 (6 bases). Germline lookup yields CDR1 SGHTA and CDR2 FQGNSA. Trimming pared 5 bases from V and 13 bases from J, leaving 23 bases between. This CDR3 spans 15 amino acids. The CDR3 bases are TGTGCCAGCAGCCCACAGGGATTGGGGGTAGAAGGACTGTTTTTT. This translates into CASSPQGLGVEGLFF.

This clone was seen ten or more times. This chain links TRBV10-2 with TRBJ2-7, with D possibly TRBD2 on 6 matching bases. Germline V gene lookup returns CDR1 WSHSY and CDR2 SAAADI. V was cut by 0 bases and J by 3 bases, with 9 bases left in between. There are 14 residues in the CDR3. Here the CDR3 reads CASSESGGVYEQYV. CDR3 DNA: TGCGCCAGCAGTGAGTCGGGGGGAGTCTACGAGCAGTACGTC.

The chain has TRBV2 and TRBJ1-5; the D is unclear. Germline V gene sequence: CDR1 SNHLY, CDR2 FYNNEI. This CDR3 has 12 amino acids. The ends were cut back, 6 bases at V and 3 bases at J, with 6 bases in the middle. The CDR3: CASSPLNQPQHF. The CDR3 DNA reads as TGTGCCAGCAGCCCCCTCAATCAGCCCCAGCATTTT. Variable domain in full (rest from reference TRBV2 and TRBJ1-5): EPEVTQTPSHQVTQMGQEVILRCVPISNHLYFYWYRQILGQKVEFLVSFYNNEISEKSEIFDDQFSVERPDGSNFTLKIRSTKLEDSAMYFCASSPLNQPQHFGDGTRLSIL.

The rearrangement links TRBV10-1 to TRBJ2-1; maybe TRBD2 (6 bases). V was pared by 5 bases and J by 8 bases, with 22 bases between. Looked up from germline, CDR1 is WNHNN and CDR2 is SYGVQD (reference sequence). The CDR3 runs to 16 residues. The CDR3 DNA reads as TGCGCCAGCAGTAACTCTCGTGGGGGGACCTCTCATGAGCAGTTCTTC. Translation: CASSNSRGGTSHEQFF.

This clone showed up just once. The chain couples TRBV19 to TRBJ1-4; TRBD1 agrees at 9 bases. This CDR3 has 17 amino acids. The trim removed 7 bases at V and 7 bases at J, leaving 16 bases unmatched. Germline CDR1 and CDR2: LNHDA and SQIVND (reference sequence). CDR3 region: CASTDNRGRIVGEKLFF. For the CDR3, the DNA is TGTGCCAGTACGGACAACAGGGGGCGGATTGTTGGTGAAAAACTGTTTTTT. The full variable domain, rest sourced from reference TRBV19 and TRBJ1-4, is DGGITQSPKYLFRKEGQNVTLSCEQNLNHDAMYWYRQDPGQGLRLIYYSQIVNDFQKGDIAEGYSVSREKKESFPLTVTSAQKNPTAFYLCASTDNRGRIVGEKLFFGSGTQLSVL.

V gene TRBV28 combines with J gene TRBJ2-7, with 9 bases that match TRBD1. The junction had 13 bases not matched to a gene; V was cut back by 7 bases and J by 6 bases. Per germline, CDR1 MDHEN and CDR2 SYDVKM. CDR3 length equals 15 residues. Here the CDR3 reads CASTNEGTGFSEQYV. In DNA, the CDR3 is TGTGCCAGCACCAATGAAGGGACAGGGTTCTCCGAGCAGTACGTC.

With regard to this clone: At one boundary the junction diverges from the germline segment, which might be a read error. J is TRBJ2-5 and V is TRBV7-7, with 12 bases lining up with TRBD2. The CDR3 is 16 amino acids. CDR1 SSHAT and CDR2 FNYEAQ come from the germline V gene (reference sequence). The CDR3 loop is CASSLATSGSRETQYF. The CDR3 DNA is TGTGCTAGCAGCTTAGCGACTAGCGGGAGCAGAGAGACCCAGTACTTC.

The CDR3 DNA sequence: TGTGCCAGCAGTGAAGCGCTTTGGGCCGATGGAAACACCATATATTTT. Translated, it gives CASSEALWADGNTIYF. The chain couples TRBV6-1 to TRBJ1-3; D gene unclear. V was pared by 0 bases and J by 3 bases, with 12 bases between. From germline, CDR1 is MNHNS and CDR2 SASEGT. The CDR3 totals 16 residues.

The V and J genes are TRBV3-1 (or the pseudogene TRBV3-2) and TRBJ2-1; 10 bases are a match to TRBD1. The germline V gene encodes CDR1 LGHDT and CDR2 YNNKEL (reference sequence). The CDR3 loop spans 17 amino acids. The ends lost 4 bases at V and 4 bases at J; junction bases unmatched: 10. CDR3 residues: CASSPPWGQGRYNEQFF. The DNA of the CDR3 is TGTGCCAGCAGCCCCCCCTGGGGACAGGGGCGTTACAATGAGCAGTTCTTC.

The chain combines TRBV30 with TRBJ1-5; D is perhaps TRBD1 (5 bases). CDR3 length: 13 amino acids. The V and J ends lost 2 bases and 7 bases respectively, with 12 bases between them. Germline V lookup: CDR1 GTSNPN, CDR2 SVGIG (reference sequence). The CDR3 reads CAWSIGVGQPQHF. CDR3 in DNA: TGTGCCTGGAGTATAGGGGTCGGACAGCCCCAGCATTTT.

Of note for this clone: Additional DNA sequences in this sample encode the identical CDR3. This chain's CDR3 is CASRQGANTGELFF. CDR3 nucleotides: TGTGCCAGCAGACAGGGGGCGAACACCGGGGAGCTGTTTTTT. The chain uses TRBV6-5 and TRBJ2-2; 8 bases are a match to TRBD1. The V gene end was trimmed by 6 bases and the J gene end by 0 bases; junction bases not matched to a gene: 0. This CDR3 contains 14 residues. In germline, CDR1 is MNHEY, CDR2 SVGAGI.

J is TRBJ2-7 and V is TRBV10-2; no firm D call. V was pared by 3 bases and J by 3 bases, with 3 bases between. The CDR3 sequence is 11 residues long. Germline-derived CDR1 and CDR2 are WSHSY and SAAADI. This chain's CDR3 is CASSDFYEQYF. CDR3 DNA: TGCGCCAGCAGTGACTTCTACGAGCAGTACTTC.

This clone was seen repeatedly, ten times or more. V is TRBV2 and J is TRBJ2-7; 7 positions match TRBD1. The CDR3 is 12 amino acids. Germline lookup yields CDR1 SNHLY and CDR2 FYNNEI. J was trimmed by 4 bases and V by 6 bases; bases with no gene match: 3. In nucleotides, the CDR3 is TGTGCCAGCAGCGTACAGGGGTACGAGCAGTACGTC. Its protein is CASSVQGYEQYV.

The chain joins TRBV6-2 or TRBV6-3 to TRBJ1-1; D perhaps matches TRBD1 (6 bases). The CDR3 covers 18 residues. V lost 0 bases and J lost 0, with 17 bases in between. The germline CDR1 and CDR2 sequences are MNHEY and SVGEGT. CDR3 bases: TGTGCCAGCAGTTACTCGATTTCTATGGACAGCCTGAACACTGAAGCTTTCTTT. Amino acids: CASSYSISMDSLNTEAFF.

The rearrangement joins TRBV19 to TRBJ1-4; a possible D gene is TRBD1 (6 bases). This CDR3 comprises 16 residues. Germline V gene lookup returns CDR1 LNHDA and CDR2 SQIVND (reference sequence). V lost 4 bases to trimming and J lost 2 bases, with 14 bases between them. This chain's CDR3 is CASSTSRGATNEKLFF. The CDR3 bases are TGTGCCAGTAGTACCTCACGGGGGGCTACTAATGAAAAACTGTTTTTT.

As for this clone: The junction differs from germline at one of its ends, possibly a read error. V and J are TRBV11-3 and TRBJ2-1, with 10 bases identical to TRBD2. Germline V gives CDR1 SGHNT, CDR2 YENEEA. The CDR3 covers 18 residues. DNA for the CDR3: TGTGCCGGCAGCTTAGATAAGGGCCTAGCGGGAGCGTTCAGTGAGCAGTTCTTC. Encoded protein: CAGSLDKGLAGAFSEQFF.

The V gene is TRBV7-2, the J gene TRBJ2-2, with TRBD1 identical over 8 bases. The CDR3 runs to 15 residues. Germline values: CDR1 SGHTA, CDR2 FQGNSA. The V and J ends lost 4 bases and 1 base, in that order; junction bases with no gene match: 2. The CDR3 here is CASSSGGRNTGELFF. The CDR3 nucleotides are TGTGCCAGCAGCTCAGGGGGCCGGAACACCGGGGAGCTGTTTTTT.

The chain is built from TRBV2 and TRBJ2-2; TRBD1 agrees at 7 bases. The CDR3 sequence is 14 residues long. V shed 8 bases and J 6 bases; nucleotides not matched to a gene: 9. Germline V gene sequence: CDR1 SNHLY, CDR2 FYNNEI. In nucleotides, the CDR3 is TGTGCCAGCCGGGACAGTTTTTATTCCGGGGAGCTGTTTTTT. It encodes CASRDSFYSGELFF.